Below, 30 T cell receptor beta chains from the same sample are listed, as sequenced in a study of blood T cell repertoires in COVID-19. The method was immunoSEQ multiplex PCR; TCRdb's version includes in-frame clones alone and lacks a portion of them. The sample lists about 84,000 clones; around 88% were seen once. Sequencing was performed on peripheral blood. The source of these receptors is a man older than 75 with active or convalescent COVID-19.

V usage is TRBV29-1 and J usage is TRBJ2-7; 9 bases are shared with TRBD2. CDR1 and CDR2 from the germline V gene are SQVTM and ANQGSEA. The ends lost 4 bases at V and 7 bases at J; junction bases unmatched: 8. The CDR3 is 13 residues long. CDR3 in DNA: TGCAGCGTTGGAGGTAGCGGGAGTCGTGAGCAGTACTTC. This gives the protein CSVGGSGSREQYF.

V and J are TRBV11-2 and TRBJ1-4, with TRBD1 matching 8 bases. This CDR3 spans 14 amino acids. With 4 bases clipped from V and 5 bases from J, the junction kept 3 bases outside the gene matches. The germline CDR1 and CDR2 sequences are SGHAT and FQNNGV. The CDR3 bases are TGTGCCAGCAGCTCGTGGACAGGGAATGAAAAACTGTTTTTT. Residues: CASSSWTGNEKLFF.

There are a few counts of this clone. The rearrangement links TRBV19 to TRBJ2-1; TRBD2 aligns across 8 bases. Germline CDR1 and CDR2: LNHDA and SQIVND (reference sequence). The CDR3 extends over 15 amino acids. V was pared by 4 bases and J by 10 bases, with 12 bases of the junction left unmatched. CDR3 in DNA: TGTGCCAGTAGTACCCTAGTGGGAGCGGGAGACGAGCAGTTCTTC. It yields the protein CASSTLVGAGDEQFF.

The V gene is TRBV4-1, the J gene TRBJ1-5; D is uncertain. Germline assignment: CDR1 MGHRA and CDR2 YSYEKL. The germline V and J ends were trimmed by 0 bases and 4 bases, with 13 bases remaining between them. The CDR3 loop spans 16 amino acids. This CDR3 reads CASSQEVGSSNQPQHF. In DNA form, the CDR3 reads TGCGCCAGCAGCCAAGAAGTCGGGAGCTCAAATCAGCCCCAGCATTTT.

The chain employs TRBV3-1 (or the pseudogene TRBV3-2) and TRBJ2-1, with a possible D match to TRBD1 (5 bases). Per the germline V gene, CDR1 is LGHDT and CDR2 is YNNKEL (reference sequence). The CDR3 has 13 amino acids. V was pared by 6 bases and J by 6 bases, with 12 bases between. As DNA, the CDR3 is TGTGCCAGCAGTCACAGGTGGGGCAATGAGCAGTTCTTC. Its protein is CASSHRWGNEQFF.

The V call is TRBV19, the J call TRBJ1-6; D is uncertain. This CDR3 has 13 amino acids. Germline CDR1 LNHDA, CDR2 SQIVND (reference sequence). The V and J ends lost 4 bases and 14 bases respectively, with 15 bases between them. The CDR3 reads CASSTRQPGSLHF. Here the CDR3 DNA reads TGTGCCAGTAGTACCCGGCAGCCCGGGTCCCTCCACTTT.

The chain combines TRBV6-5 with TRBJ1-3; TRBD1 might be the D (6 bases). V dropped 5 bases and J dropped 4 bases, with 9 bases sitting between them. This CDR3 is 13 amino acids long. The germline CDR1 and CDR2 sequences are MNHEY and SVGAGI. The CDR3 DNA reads TGTGCCAGCAGTCTCGGACAGGGAAACACCATATATTTT. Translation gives CASSLGQGNTIYF.

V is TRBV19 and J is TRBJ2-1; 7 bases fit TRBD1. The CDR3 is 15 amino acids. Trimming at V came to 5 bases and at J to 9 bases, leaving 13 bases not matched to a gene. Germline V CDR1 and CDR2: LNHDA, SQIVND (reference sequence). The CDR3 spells CASSSLTGWPSEQFF. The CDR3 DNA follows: TGTGCCAGTAGTTCCCTGACAGGGTGGCCCAGTGAGCAGTTCTTC.

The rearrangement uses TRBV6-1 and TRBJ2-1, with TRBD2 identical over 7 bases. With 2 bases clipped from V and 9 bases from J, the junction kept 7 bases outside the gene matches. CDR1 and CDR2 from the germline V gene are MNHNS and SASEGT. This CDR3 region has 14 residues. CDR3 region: CASSETRGVSEQFF. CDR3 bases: TGTGCCAGCAGTGAAACCCGGGGGGTAAGTGAGCAGTTCTTC.

The CDR3 region is CASRVGRGETQYF. In nucleotides, the CDR3 is TGCGCCAGCAGGGTCGGACGGGGAGAGACCCAGTACTTC. The chain links TRBV5-1 to TRBJ2-5; D is perhaps TRBD2 (5 bases). Trimming shortened V by 5 bases and J by 4 bases, and 12 bases separated the two germline ends. The CDR3 length is 13 residues. CDR1 SGHRS and CDR2 YFSETQ come from the germline V gene.

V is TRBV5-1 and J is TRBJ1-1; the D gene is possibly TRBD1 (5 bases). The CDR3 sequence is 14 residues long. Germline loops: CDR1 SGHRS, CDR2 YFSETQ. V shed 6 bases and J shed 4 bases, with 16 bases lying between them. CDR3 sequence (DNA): TGCGCCAGCACCACCGGTGGGGGGACCACTGAAGCTTTCTTT. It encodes CASTTGGGTTEAFF.

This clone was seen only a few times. The CDR3 region is CASSPIRGSYGYTF. In nucleotides, the CDR3 is TGTGCCAGCAGCCCGATCAGGGGGAGCTATGGCTACACCTTC. The J gene is TRBJ1-2, the V gene TRBV5-6; TRBD1 matches 7 bases. The CDR3 runs to 14 residues. V lost 4 bases, J lost 4 bases, and 7 bases stayed unmatched. CDR1 SGHDT and CDR2 YYEEEE come from the germline V gene.

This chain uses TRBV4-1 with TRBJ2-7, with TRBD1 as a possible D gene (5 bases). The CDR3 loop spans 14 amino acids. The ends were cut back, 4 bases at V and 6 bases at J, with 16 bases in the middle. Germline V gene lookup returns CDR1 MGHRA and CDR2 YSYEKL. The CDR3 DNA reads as TGCGCCAGCAGCCCTCAGGGCAGGGCTGGCGAGCAGTACTTC. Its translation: CASSPQGRAGEQYF.

In nucleotides, the CDR3 is TGTGCCAGCTCACCAACCCCTAGCGTGTGGGAGCAGTACTTC. Its translation: CASSPTPSVWEQYF. The genes are TRBV18 and TRBJ2-7; D possibly corresponds to TRBD2 (6 bases). The CDR3 extends over 14 amino acids. Trimming shortened V by 2 bases and J by 7 bases, and 15 bases separated the two germline ends. Germline-derived CDR1 and CDR2 are KGHSH and LQKENI.

CDR3 sequence (DNA): TGTGCCAGCAGTTCCGGACAGGGGTCAAAACTGTTTTTT. Amino acid sequence: CASSSGQGSKLFF. This chain links TRBV6-5 with TRBJ1-4, with 9 bases aligning to TRBD1. Germline lookup yields CDR1 MNHEY and CDR2 SVGAGI. V dropped 4 bases and J dropped 10; count of bases not matched to a gene: 4. The CDR3 sequence is 13 residues long.

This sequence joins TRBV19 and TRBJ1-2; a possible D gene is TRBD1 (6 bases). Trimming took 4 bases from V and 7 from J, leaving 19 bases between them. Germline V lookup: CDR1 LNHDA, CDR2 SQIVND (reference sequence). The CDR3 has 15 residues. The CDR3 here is CASSKPTGGLSGYTF. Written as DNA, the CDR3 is TGTGCCAGTAGTAAGCCGACCGGGGGGCTTAGTGGCTACACCTTC.

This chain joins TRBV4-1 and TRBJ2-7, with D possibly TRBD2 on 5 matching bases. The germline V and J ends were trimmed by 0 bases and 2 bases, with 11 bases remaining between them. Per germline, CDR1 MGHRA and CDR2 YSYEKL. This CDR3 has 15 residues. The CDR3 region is CASSQDAGVTYEQYF. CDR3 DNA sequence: TGCGCCAGCAGCCAAGATGCGGGTGTTACCTACGAGCAGTACTTC.

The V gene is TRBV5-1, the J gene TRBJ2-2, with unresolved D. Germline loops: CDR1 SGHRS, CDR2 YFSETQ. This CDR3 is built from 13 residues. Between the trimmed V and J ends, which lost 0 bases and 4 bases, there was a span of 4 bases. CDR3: CASSLAGTGELFF. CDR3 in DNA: TGCGCCAGCAGCTTGGCAGGCACCGGGGAGCTGTTTTTT. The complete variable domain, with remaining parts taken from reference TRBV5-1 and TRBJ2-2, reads KAGVTQTPRYLIKTRGQQVTLSCSPISGHRSVSWYQQTPGQGLQFLFEYFSETQRNKGNFPGRFSGRQFSNSRSEMNVSTLELGDSALYLCASSLAGTGELFFGEGSRLTVL.

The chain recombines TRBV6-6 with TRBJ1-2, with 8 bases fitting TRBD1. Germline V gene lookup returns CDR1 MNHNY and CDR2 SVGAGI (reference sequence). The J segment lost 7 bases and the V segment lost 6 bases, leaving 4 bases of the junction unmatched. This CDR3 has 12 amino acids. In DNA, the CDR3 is TGTGCCAGCAGACAGGGGGACGGTGGCTACACCTTC. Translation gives CASRQGDGGYTF.

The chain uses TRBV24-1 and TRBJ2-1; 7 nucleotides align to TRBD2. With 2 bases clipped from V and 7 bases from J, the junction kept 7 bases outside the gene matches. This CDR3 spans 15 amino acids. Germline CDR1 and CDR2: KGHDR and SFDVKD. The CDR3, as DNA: TGTGCCACCAGTGATTCGGGGAGGGCCGGGAATGAGCAGTTCTTC. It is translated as CATSDSGRAGNEQFF.

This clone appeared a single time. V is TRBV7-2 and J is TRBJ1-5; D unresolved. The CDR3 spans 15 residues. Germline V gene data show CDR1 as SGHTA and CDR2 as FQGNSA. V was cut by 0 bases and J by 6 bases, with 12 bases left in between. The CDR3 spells CASSLASGVGQPQHF. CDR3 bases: TGTGCCAGCAGCTTAGCCTCCGGGGTTGGTCAGCCCCAGCATTTT.

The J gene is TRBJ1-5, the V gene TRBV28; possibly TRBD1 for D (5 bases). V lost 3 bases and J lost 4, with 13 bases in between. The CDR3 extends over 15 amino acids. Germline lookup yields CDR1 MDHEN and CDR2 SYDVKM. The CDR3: CASSLAQEGNQPQHF. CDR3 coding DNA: TGTGCCAGCAGTTTGGCGCAGGAGGGGAATCAGCCCCAGCATTTT.

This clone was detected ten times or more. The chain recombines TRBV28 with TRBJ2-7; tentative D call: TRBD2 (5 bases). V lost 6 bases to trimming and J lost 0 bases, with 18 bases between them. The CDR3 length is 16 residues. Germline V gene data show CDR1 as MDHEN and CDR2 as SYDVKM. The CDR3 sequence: CASRGLGRLNSYEQYF. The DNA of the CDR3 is TGTGCCAGCAGGGGTTTGGGAAGACTAAACTCCTACGAGCAGTACTTC.

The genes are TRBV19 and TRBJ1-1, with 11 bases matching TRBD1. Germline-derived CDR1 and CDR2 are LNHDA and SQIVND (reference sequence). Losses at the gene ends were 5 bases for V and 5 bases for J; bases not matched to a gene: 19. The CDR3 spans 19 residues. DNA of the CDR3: TGTGCCAGTAGTCACAAGGATGGGACAGGGGGAACGGGGTCGACTGAAGCTTTCTTT. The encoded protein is CASSHKDGTGGTGSTEAFF.

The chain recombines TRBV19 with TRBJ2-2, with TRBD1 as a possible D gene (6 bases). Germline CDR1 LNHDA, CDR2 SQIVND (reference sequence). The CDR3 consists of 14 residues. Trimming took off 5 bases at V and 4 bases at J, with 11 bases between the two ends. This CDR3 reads CASSQYRVTGELFF. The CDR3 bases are TGTGCCAGTAGTCAATACAGGGTCACCGGGGAGCTGTTTTTT.

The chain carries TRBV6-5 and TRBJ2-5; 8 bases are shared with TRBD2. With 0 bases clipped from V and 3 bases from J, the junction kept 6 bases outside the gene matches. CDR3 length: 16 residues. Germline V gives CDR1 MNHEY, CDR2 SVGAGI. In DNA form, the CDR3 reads TGTGCCAGCAGTTACTCAGGGGGACTAGGAGAAGAGACCCAGTACTTC. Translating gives CASSYSGGLGEETQYF.

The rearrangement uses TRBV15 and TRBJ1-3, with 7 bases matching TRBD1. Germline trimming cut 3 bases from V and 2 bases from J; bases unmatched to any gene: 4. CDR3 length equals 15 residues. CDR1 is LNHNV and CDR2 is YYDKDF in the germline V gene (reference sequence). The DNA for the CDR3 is TGTGCCACCAGCAGCCCGGGACAGACTGGAAACACCATATATTTT. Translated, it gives CATSSPGQTGNTIYF. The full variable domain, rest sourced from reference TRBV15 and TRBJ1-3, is DAMVIQNPRYQVTQFGKPVTLSCSQTLNHNVMYWYQQKSSQAPKLLFHYYDKDFNNEADTPDNFQSRRPNTSFCFLDIRSPGLGDTAMYLCATSSPGQTGNTIYFGEGSWLTVV.

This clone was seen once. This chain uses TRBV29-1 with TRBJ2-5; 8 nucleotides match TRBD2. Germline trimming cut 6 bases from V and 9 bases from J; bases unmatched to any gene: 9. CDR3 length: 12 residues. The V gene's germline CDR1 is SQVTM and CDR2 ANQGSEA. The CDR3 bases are TGCAGCGTCCGGACTAGCACTAAGGCCCAGTACTTC. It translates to CSVRTSTKAQYF.

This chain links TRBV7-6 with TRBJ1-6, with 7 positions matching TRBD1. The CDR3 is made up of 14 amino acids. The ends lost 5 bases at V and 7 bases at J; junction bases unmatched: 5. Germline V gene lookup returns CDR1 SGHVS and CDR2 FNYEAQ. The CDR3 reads CASSHQGGNSPLHF. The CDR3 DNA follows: TGTGCCAGCAGCCACCAGGGGGGAAATTCACCCCTCCACTTT. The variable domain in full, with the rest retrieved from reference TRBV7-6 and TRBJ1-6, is GAGVSQSPRYKVTKRGQDVALRCDPISGHVSLYWYRQALGQGPEFLTYFNYEAQQDKSGLPNDRFSAERPEGSISTLTIQRTEQRDSAMYRCASSHQGGNSPLHFGNGTRLTVT.

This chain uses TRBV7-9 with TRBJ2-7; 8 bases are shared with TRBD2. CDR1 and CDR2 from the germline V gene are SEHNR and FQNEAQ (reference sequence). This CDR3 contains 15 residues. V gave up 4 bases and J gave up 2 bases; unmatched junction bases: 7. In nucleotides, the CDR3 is TGTGCCAGCAGCTGGTTAGCGGGGTCCACCTACGAGCAGTACTTC. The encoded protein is CASSWLAGSTYEQYF.